These 3 T cell receptor beta chains were sequenced from one sample in a study of blood T cell repertoires in COVID-19. Sequencing was performed with immunoSEQ multiplex PCR; in TCRdb, only in-frame clones are kept and a portion is missing. The table shows around 30,000 clones, with 60% to 85% occurring only once. Sequencing input: peripheral blood. Receptors originate from a woman between 70 and 85 years old with active or convalescent COVID-19.

V usage is TRBV11-2 and J usage is TRBJ1-2; possibly TRBD1 for D (5 bases). This CDR3 has 13 residues. Germline loops: CDR1 SGHAT, CDR2 FQNNGV. V was clipped by 1 base and J by 6 bases, with 9 bases between them. The CDR3 DNA is TGTGCCAGCAGCTTAGCCCAGGGTAATGGCTACACCTTC. Its protein is CASSLAQGNGYTF.

The rearrangement uses TRBV7-3 and TRBJ2-1, with 11 bases that match TRBD1. The CDR3 is 15 amino acids. J gave up 7 bases and V 5 bases, and 7 bases lay outside the gene matches. Germline CDR1 reads SGHTA; CDR2 reads FQGTGA. CDR3 in DNA: TGTGCCAGCAGCGCGCGGGACAGGGGGAAGAATGAGCAGTTCTTC. Translated, it gives CASSARDRGKNEQFF.

The chain couples TRBV29-1 to TRBJ1-1; D remains ambiguous. The length of the CDR3 is 11 residues. CDR1 is SQVTM and CDR2 is ANQGSEA in the germline V gene. Between the trimmed V and J ends, which lost 4 bases and 0 bases, there was a span of 3 bases. As DNA, the CDR3 is TGCAGCGTTGTAATGAACACTGAAGCTTTCTTT. It specifies CSVVMNTEAFF.